Listed here is a single T cell receptor beta chain. Its matching antigen is unknown. Germline assignment: CDR1 MNHEY and CDR2 SVGAGI. This CDR3 contains 14 residues. Deletions cut 0 bases from V and 8 bases from J, with 13 bases between. Authors' methods: Because ImmunoSEQ provided only junction sequences with no quality scores, the filtering differed. TCRdb's table, derived via immunoSEQ multiplex PCR, lists solely in-frame clones and lacks some. That table furnishes V, J and clone size, whereas the DNA furnished D and trimming. The sample has 2 million to 3 million clones, over 85% seen once. The data belong to a study of shared clonotypes between healthy human individuals. Study-wide background: A couple of women and a few men aged 18 to 49 served as donors. Each donor contributed plates that comprised three CD4 naive, three CD4 memory, two CD8 naive and one CD8 memory. Study-wide results and caveats: Against clonotypes common to all four donors, non-shared ones had lower generation probabilities.

The genes are TRBV6-5 and TRBJ1-2; D might be TRBD1 (6 bases). Sequenced input: naive CD4+ T cells from PBMCs. Specified subset: CD45RA+ positively selected. The sequence derives from a man aged 18 to 29 in good health. Some clones in this sample may be carry-over from other donors' samples. CDR3 nucleotide sequence: TGTGCCAGCAGTTACTCTAGCACAGGGAAGGGCTACACCTTC. Translation: CASSYSSTGKGYTF.